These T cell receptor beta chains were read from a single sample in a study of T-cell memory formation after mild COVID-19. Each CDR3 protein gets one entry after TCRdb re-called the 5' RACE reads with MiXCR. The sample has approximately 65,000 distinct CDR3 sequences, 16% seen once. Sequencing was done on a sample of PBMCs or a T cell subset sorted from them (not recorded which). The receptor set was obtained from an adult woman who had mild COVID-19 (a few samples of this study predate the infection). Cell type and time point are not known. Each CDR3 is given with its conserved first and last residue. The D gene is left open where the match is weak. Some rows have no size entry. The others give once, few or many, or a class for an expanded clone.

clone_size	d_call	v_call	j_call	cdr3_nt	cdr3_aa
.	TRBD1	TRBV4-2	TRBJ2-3	TGTGCCAGCAGCCATGAAACCGGGACAGTCCCCACAGATACGCAGTATTTT	CASSHETGTVPTDTQYF
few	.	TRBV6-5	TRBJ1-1	TGTGCCAGCAGAAAATCAATGAACACTGAAGCTTTCTTT	CASRKSMNTEAFF
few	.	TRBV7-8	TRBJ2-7	TGTGCCAGCAGTACAGGGAACCTCAACTCCTACGAGCAGTACTTC	CASSTGNLNSYEQYF
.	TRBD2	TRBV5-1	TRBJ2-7	TGCGCCAGCAGCTTGGTTCCTTTGGGCGGGAGTATATACGAGCAGTACTTC	CASSLVPLGGSIYEQYF
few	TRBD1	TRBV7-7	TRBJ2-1	TGTGCTAGCAGCTCGAGGACAGGGAGCGGTGAGCAGTTCTTC	CASSSRTGSGEQFF
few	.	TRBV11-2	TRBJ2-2	TGTGCCAGCAGTTGGGTGGAGGCCGGGGAGCTGTTTTTT	CASSWVEAGELFF
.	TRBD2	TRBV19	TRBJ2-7	TGTGCCACGAAGCGGGGCTGGGAGCAGTACTTC	CATKRGWEQYF
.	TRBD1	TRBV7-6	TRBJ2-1	TGTGCCAGCAGCTTAGTGGGGACAGGGGGATACAATGAGCAGTTCTTC	CASSLVGTGGYNEQFF
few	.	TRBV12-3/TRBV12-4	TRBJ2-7	TGTGCCAGCAGTCGTGGGGGGCAGGATGGGCAGTACTTC	CASSRGGQDGQYF
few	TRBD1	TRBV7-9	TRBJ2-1	TGTGCCAGCAGAAAAGGGGGCGCGGAGCAGTTCTTC	CASRKGGAEQFF
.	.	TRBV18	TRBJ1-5	TGTGCCAGCTCAGGAGGGGGGAGACATAGCAATCAGCCCCAGCATTTT	CASSGGGRHSNQPQHF
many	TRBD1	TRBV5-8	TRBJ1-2	TGTGCCAGCAGCGCGACCGGGACAGGGGGTGATGGCTACACCTTC	CASSATGTGGDGYTF
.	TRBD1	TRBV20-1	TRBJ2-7	TGCAGTGCCCTAGATCGGGACAGGTCCTACGAGCAGTACTTC	CSALDRDRSYEQYF
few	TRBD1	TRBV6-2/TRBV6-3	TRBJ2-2	TGTGCCAGCAGTACCGGACAGGGCGTATTTTTCGGGGAGCTGTTTTTT	CASSTGQGVFFGELFF
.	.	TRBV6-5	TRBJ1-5	TGTGCCAGCAGTTACTCGAACAGCAATCAGCCCCAGCATTTT	CASSYSNSNQPQHF
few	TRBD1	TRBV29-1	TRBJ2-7	TGCAGCGTTGGGGACAGGGGCTTCTTGGACGAGCAGTACTTC	CSVGDRGFLDEQYF